This T cell receptor beta chain derives from a study of T cells in localized non-small cell lung cancer. Measured with immunoSEQ multiplex PCR; TCRdb has only the in-frame clones, and not every one. The data show tens of thousands of clones, with 70% to 90% seen just once and about 9.5% held by the top ten. This clone has just one count. CDR1 and CDR2 from the germline V gene are SGHTA and FQGNSA. The CDR3 is made up of 16 amino acids. Losses at the gene ends were 5 bases for V and 10 bases for J; bases not matched to a gene: 15. The specimen comprised peripheral blood mononuclear cells, sampled before any cancer treatment. The TCR originated in a woman aged 35-75 years with stage III lung adenocarcinoma. V is TRBV7-2 and J is TRBJ2-5; TRBD2 agrees at 11 bases. CDR3 sequence (DNA): TGTGCCAGCAGCATTAGCGGGGGGGAATTTTGGGAGCGCCAGTACTTC. Protein: CASSISGGEFWERQYF.